The 9 T cell receptor beta chains in this list originate from one sample, sequenced in a study of blood T cell repertoires in COVID-19 (dated by TCRdb to 2018 to 2021). The method behind the library was the immunoSEQ multiplex PCR assay. The clones in this table, taken by TCRdb from immuneACCESS, are in-frame only. Not every clone is retained; where verified, under half of the shortfall comes from an unresolved V gene, and the cause of the rest is unknown. For this sample there are about 84,000 clones; around four fifths appear just once. Approximately 39% of the sample is held by the ten biggest clonotypes. Sequencing used peripheral blood. The receptor set was obtained from an elderly man with active or convalescent COVID-19.

The rearrangement joins TRBV11-3 to TRBJ2-7; 8 bases line up with TRBD2. After removal of 5 bases from V and 4 bases from J, the junction contained 10 bases not matched to a gene. The CDR3 has 15 amino acids. Per germline, CDR1 SGHNT and CDR2 YENEEA. The CDR3 sequence: CASSRNSGVNYEQYF. The CDR3 DNA reads TGTGCCAGCAGCCGTAATAGCGGGGTGAATTACGAGCAGTACTTC. The full variable domain, completed using reference TRBV11-3 and TRBJ2-7, is EAGVVQSPRYKIIEKKQPVAFWCNPISGHNTLYWYLQNLGQGPELLIRYENEEAVDDSQLPKDRFSAERLKGVDSTLKIQPAELGDSAVYLCASSRNSGVNYEQYFGPGTRLTVT.

This chain joins TRBV25-1 and TRBJ2-1, with TRBD2 matching 7 bases. CDR1 MGHDK and CDR2 SYGVNS come from the germline V gene. This CDR3 contains 16 residues. V shed 4 bases, J shed 4 bases, and the junction held 10 bases outside the gene matches. In DNA form, the CDR3 reads TGTGCCAGCAGTGGCCCTCGGCTAGCGGTGTACAATGAGCAGTTCTTC. This translates into CASSGPRLAVYNEQFF.

Only one count was recorded for this clone. The rearrangement links TRBV13 to TRBJ1-5; D remains ambiguous. V lost 0 bases and J lost 4, with 16 bases in between. The germline CDR1 and CDR2 sequences are PRHDT and FYEKMQ (reference sequence). The CDR3 sequence is 17 residues long. CDR3 residues: CASSLGLSGKRNQPQHF. CDR3 in DNA: TGTGCCAGCAGCTTAGGCCTATCGGGGAAGAGGAATCAGCCCCAGCATTTT.

This chain joins TRBV19 and TRBJ1-4; tentatively, D is TRBD1 (6 bases). Germline V gene sequence: CDR1 LNHDA, CDR2 SQIVND (reference sequence). There are 13 residues in the CDR3. V was shortened by 6 bases and J by 5 bases, with 10 bases between the two germline ends. CDR3 coding DNA: TGTGCCAGTAGCGTGGACAGAAATGAAAAACTGTTTTTT. It is translated as CASSVDRNEKLFF.

The chain uses TRBV3-1 (or the pseudogene TRBV3-2) and TRBJ2-5, with D tentatively TRBD1 (6 bases). The germline V and J ends were trimmed by 1 base and 0 bases, with 12 bases remaining between them. The germline gives CDR1 LGHDT, CDR2 YNNKEL (reference sequence). The CDR3 runs 16 residues. CDR3 coding DNA: TGTGCCAGCAGCCAAGTCAGACAGGTATACCAAGAGACCCAGTACTTC. Protein product: CASSQVRQVYQETQYF.

This clone was found many times. The rearrangement uses TRBV19 and TRBJ2-1; 13 bases are shared with TRBD2. Germline V gives CDR1 LNHDA, CDR2 SQIVND (reference sequence). V lost 4 bases, J lost 3 bases, and 0 bases stayed unmatched. The CDR3 spans 15 residues. The CDR3 sequence is CASSRTSGGYNEQFF. DNA of the CDR3: TGTGCCAGTAGTAGGACTAGCGGGGGCTACAATGAGCAGTTCTTC.

The chain employs TRBV28 and TRBJ2-7; D remains ambiguous. V dropped 6 bases and J dropped 7 bases, with 13 bases sitting between them. In germline, CDR1 is MDHEN, CDR2 SYDVKM. This CDR3 has 12 residues. The CDR3 protein is CASRGPLGEQYF. The CDR3 nucleotides read TGTGCCAGCAGGGGCCCCCTTGGGGAGCAGTACTTC.

This chain uses TRBV11-2 with TRBJ1-2; D is perhaps TRBD1 (5 bases). The CDR3 totals 12 residues. CDR1 is SGHAT and CDR2 is FQNNGV in the germline V gene. Trimming took off 3 bases at V and 14 bases at J, with 16 bases between the two ends. The CDR3 region is CASSLGGPRHTF. In nucleotides, the CDR3 is TGTGCCAGCAGCTTGGGGGGACCTCGGCATACCTTC.

J is TRBJ1-1 and V is TRBV7-9; no firm D call. Trimming left V 1 base short and J 5 bases short, with 11 bases between. The CDR3 has 14 amino acids. Germline V lookup: CDR1 SEHNR, CDR2 FQNEAQ (reference sequence). The CDR3 DNA reads TGTGCCAGCAGCTTAGTTGAGGGAGGAACTGAAGCTTTCTTT. It codes for CASSLVEGGTEAFF.